Shown below are 22 T cell receptor beta chains from a single sample sequenced in a study of blood T cells in healthy people across ages. The use of a sample-barcoded 5' primer and a J-beta primer mix characterized a second PCR of roughly 6 to 12 cycles. TCRdb reprocessed the 5' RACE reads via MiXCR and lists one record per CDR3 protein. The repertoire has about a million distinct CDR3 sequences, approximately 50% of them found once; the top ten carry over 20%. The material sequenced was blood. These TCRs come from a woman aged 60-75 years in good health.

The chain recombines TRBV27 with TRBJ2-1; TRBD2 aligns across 7 bases. CDR1 MNHEY and CDR2 SMNVEV come from the germline V gene (reference sequence). The CDR3 is 15 residues long. With V trimmed by 0 bases and J by 6 bases, 5 bases remained unmatched. In nucleotides, the CDR3 is TGTGCCAGCAGTTTATCGGGAGGGCCGTTCAATGAGCAGTTCTTC. This codes for CASSLSGGPFNEQFF.

The J gene is TRBJ1-3, the V gene TRBV4-1, with D unclear. V was cut by 1 base and J by 0 bases, with 13 bases left in between. Germline V gives CDR1 MGHRA, CDR2 YSYEKL. The CDR3 has 17 residues. CDR3 in amino acids: CASSQVFRGSSGNTIYF. DNA of the CDR3: TGCGCCAGCAGCCAAGTGTTCAGAGGGAGCTCTGGAAACACCATATATTTT.

This clonotype was observed a few times. The rearrangement links TRBV3-1 to TRBJ2-5; D call uncertain. The germline V gene encodes CDR1 LGHDT and CDR2 YNNKEL (reference sequence). V was trimmed by 1 base and J by 3 bases, leaving 12 bases between them. This CDR3 region has 15 residues. The CDR3 here is CASSQAIELEETQYF. CDR3 coding DNA: TGTGCCAGCAGCCAAGCAATAGAACTGGAAGAGACCCAGTACTTC.

J is TRBJ2-3 and V is TRBV27; D possibly corresponds to TRBD1 (6 bases). V was cut by 8 bases and J by 5 bases, with 17 bases left in between. The CDR3 is 14 residues long. Germline V gene lookup returns CDR1 MNHEY and CDR2 SMNVEV (reference sequence). The CDR3 sequence: CASGTQGSGDTQYF. The CDR3 bases are TGTGCCAGCGGAACACAGGGAAGTGGAGATACGCAGTATTTT.

The genes are TRBV5-1 and TRBJ2-7; D unclear. Germline V gene lookup returns CDR1 SGHRS and CDR2 YFSETQ. The CDR3 runs to 13 residues. The V and J ends lost 2 bases and 1 base respectively, with 7 bases between them. The CDR3 DNA reads as TGCGCCAGCAGCTTTGAGGCTTCCTACGAGCAGTACTTC. Protein sequence: CASSFEASYEQYF.

This rearrangement joins TRBV7-2 to TRBJ1-1; 7 positions match TRBD1. Germline V gene lookup returns CDR1 SGHTA and CDR2 FQGNSA. The CDR3 runs 17 residues. Trimming cost V 1 base and J 0 bases; bases outside gene matches: 8. CDR3 loop: CASSLGGDRNMNTEAFF. Here the CDR3 DNA reads TGTGCCAGCAGCTTAGGGGGGGACAGAAACATGAACACTGAAGCTTTCTTT.

V gene TRBV28 combines with J gene TRBJ2-3, with D perhaps matching TRBD1 (5 bases). The CDR3 totals 17 residues. Trimming removed 3 bases from V and 6 bases from J, with 22 bases in between. Germline CDR1 reads MDHEN; CDR2 reads SYDVKM. CDR3 sequence (DNA): TGTGCCAGCAGTTTTGTCCCAATGAGCGAGTCAGGGGATACGCAGTATTTT. It yields the protein CASSFVPMSESGDTQYF.

The V and J genes are TRBV12-3 or TRBV12-4 and TRBJ2-7; D unresolved. V gave up 4 bases and J gave up 2 bases, with 6 bases separating them. This CDR3 is built from 12 residues. The CDR3 sequence: CASSSYTYEQYF. The CDR3 DNA sequence: TGTGCCAGCAGTTCATATACCTACGAGCAGTACTTC.

For this clonotype: One base away lies a much larger clone, so this may be a sequencing read error. This chain uses TRBV7-2 with TRBJ2-1; 11 nucleotides line up with TRBD2. The germline V gene has CDR1 SGHTA and CDR2 FQGNSA. V trimming: 5 bases; J trimming: 5 bases; junction bases outside the gene matches: 5. CDR3 size: 15 residues. CDR3 DNA sequence: TGTGCCAGCAGCCCCAGACTAGCGGGAAACAATGAGCAGTTCTTC. Translated, it gives CASSPRLAGNNEQFF. Full variable domain (rest looked up from reference TRBV7-2 and TRBJ2-1): GAGVSQSPSNKVTEKGKDVELRCDPISGHTALYWYRQSLGQGLEFLIYFQGNSAPDKSGLPSDRFSAERTGGSVSTLTIQRTQQEDSAVYLCASSPRLAGNNEQFFGPGTRLTVL.

The rearrangement uses TRBV5-6 and TRBJ2-7; TRBD2 might be the D (6 bases). V lost 1 base, J lost 2 bases, and 10 bases lay in between. Germline V gives CDR1 SGHDT, CDR2 YYEEEE. The CDR3 totals 14 residues. The CDR3 DNA reads TGTGCCAGCAGCTTGAGAGGGAGGCCCTACGAGCAGTACTTC. It specifies CASSLRGRPYEQYF.

V is TRBV20-1 and J is TRBJ2-4; D is unresolved. The V end lost 3 bases, the J end lost 6 bases, and 15 bases lay between the germline ends. The CDR3 is made up of 14 amino acids. Germline CDR1 DFQATT, CDR2 SNEGSKA (reference sequence). CDR3 sequence (DNA): TGCAGTGCTAGTCCAGGCAGTGGTGGAAACATTCAGTACTTC. Protein: CSASPGSGGNIQYF.

This chain links TRBV27 with TRBJ2-3; D is uncertain. Looked up from germline, CDR1 is MNHEY and CDR2 is SMNVEV (reference sequence). CDR3 length: 16 amino acids. V gave up 7 bases and J gave up 7 bases, with 24 bases separating them. The chain's CDR3 is CASTPLGHRGVNTQYF. Here the CDR3 DNA reads TGTGCCAGCACCCCCCTCGGGCACCGTGGGGTGAATACGCAGTATTTT.

This clonotype was counted between two and nine times. The rearrangement joins TRBV20-1 to TRBJ2-5; D is unclear. The end of the DNA fits TRBJ2-7 better, so the J call may be wrong. There are 14 residues in the CDR3. Germline loops: CDR1 DFQATT, CDR2 SNEGSKA (reference sequence). CDR3: CSARDRKGVSEQYF. The CDR3 nucleotides are TGCAGTGCTAGAGATCGGAAAGGAGTTTCCGAGCAGTACTTC.

This clonotype was observed a few times. The gene calls are TRBV15 and TRBJ2-7; D uncertain. The DNA end lines up better with TRBJ2-5; the J call may be wrong. The germline V gene encodes CDR1 LNHNV and CDR2 YYDKDF (reference sequence). This CDR3 has 16 amino acids. CDR3 in DNA: TGTGCCACCAGCAGAGTGCCCCGCCAAATAGGGGAGACCCAGTACTTC. Translating it yields CATSRVPRQIGETQYF.

The gene calls are TRBV18 and TRBJ1-2; D remains unclear. V gave up 1 base and J gave up 6 bases, with 9 bases separating them. Germline V gene sequence: CDR1 KGHSH, CDR2 LQKENI. This CDR3 is 13 amino acids long. The DNA for the CDR3 is TGTGCCAGCTCACCACTGGGAAACGATGGCTACACCTTC. This codes for CASSPLGNDGYTF.

The CDR3 sequence is CASSQAGGGKNEKLFF. The DNA for the CDR3 is TGTGCCAGCAGCCAAGCCGGAGGGGGCAAAAATGAAAAACTGTTTTTT. This chain connects TRBV3-1 to TRBJ1-4; TRBD1 agrees at 7 bases. This CDR3 has 16 amino acids. The germline V gene has CDR1 LGHDT and CDR2 YNNKEL (reference sequence). The V segment lost 1 base and the J segment 5 bases; nucleotides outside the gene matches: 7.

This clonotype was detected only a few times. This chain uses TRBV20-1 with TRBJ2-7, with 7 bases aligning to TRBD2. The J call may be faulty, since TRBJ2-5 better matches the DNA end. The CDR3 is 13 amino acids. Germline V gene sequence: CDR1 DFQATT, CDR2 SNEGSKA (reference sequence). CDR3 in amino acids: CSARGTRGETQYF. The CDR3 DNA reads as TGCAGTGCTAGAGGGACTAGAGGGGAGACCCAGTACTTC.

This chain connects TRBV12-3 or TRBV12-4 to TRBJ2-3; D gene unclear. V lost 3 bases to trimming and J lost 15 bases, with 22 bases between them. The CDR3 spans 14 residues. In DNA, the CDR3 is TGTGCCAGCAGTTTGCGAGTGGGTTCAGATACGGAATATTTT. This codes for CASSLRVGSDTEYF.

This rearrangement joins TRBV27 to TRBJ2-1, with TRBD2 matching over 8 bases. The tail of the sequence fits TRBJ2-7 better, so the J call may be wrong. The CDR3 length is 15 residues. Germline V CDR1 and CDR2: MNHEY, SMNVEV (reference sequence). The CDR3 sequence is CASSLTTSGYNEQYF. CDR3 bases: TGTGCCAGCAGTTTAACAACTAGCGGTTACAATGAGCAGTACTTC.

V is TRBV6-5 and J is TRBJ2-3, with D perhaps matching TRBD1 (5 bases). This CDR3 contains 14 residues. The V end lost 2 bases, the J end lost 3 bases, and 9 bases lay between the germline ends. Looked up from germline, CDR1 is MNHEY and CDR2 is SVGAGI. The CDR3 spells CASSYQGLTDTQYF. The CDR3 nucleotides read TGTGCCAGCAGTTACCAGGGTCTGACAGATACGCAGTATTTT.

V usage is TRBV5-6 and J usage is TRBJ2-4; the D is unclear. Per germline, CDR1 SGHDT and CDR2 YYEEEE. The CDR3 is made up of 17 amino acids. The V gene lost 3 bases and the J gene lost 2 bases, with 18 bases spanning the gap. The CDR3 region is CASSYPRIGRPKNIQYF. DNA of the CDR3: TGTGCCAGCAGCTACCCGAGAATAGGCAGGCCCAAAAACATTCAGTACTTC.

This rearrangement joins TRBV18 to TRBJ2-1; D unresolved. The length of the CDR3 is 13 residues. V dropped 6 bases and J dropped 0 bases, with 6 bases sitting between them. Per the germline V gene, CDR1 is KGHSH and CDR2 is LQKENI. CDR3 in amino acids: CASSPISYNEQFF. CDR3 DNA sequence: TGTGCCAGCTCGCCTATCTCCTACAATGAGCAGTTCTTC.